This T cell receptor beta chain is from a study of cytomegalovirus exposure and HLA in healthy donors. With 1 base clipped from V and 9 bases from J, the junction kept 10 bases outside the gene matches. Germline loops: CDR1 LGHNA, CDR2 YSLEER. This CDR3 spans 15 amino acids. The PCR employed 60 Vbeta primers together with 13 Jbeta primers. Repertoires were generated with immunoSEQ multiplex PCR, while TCRdb's copy carries only in-frame clones and drops some. Of about 140,000 clones detected, roughly 66% appear once; the ten largest clones hold 6.5%. Overall study results and limits: In a later analysis, donors in an Asian-associated ancestry cluster reportedly had fewer N-insertions in productive TCRs than the cohort mean. A later analysis reported that several of the most significant clusters appeared to be linked to common viral pathogens, among them Epstein-Barr virus.

As regards this clone: Its antigen is unknown.

Sequencing was done on a sample of PBMCs. V is TRBV4-3 and J is TRBJ2-7, with 9 nucleotides matching TRBD2. The sequence was obtained from a woman in her sixties or seventies in good health and CMV-seronegative. The CDR3 DNA reads as TGCGCCAGCAGCCAAGTTGGAGCGGGAGGCTCGGGGCAGTACTTC. It codes for CASSQVGAGGSGQYF.